This passage covers 17 T cell receptor beta chains from one sample sequenced in a study of tumor-infiltrating lymphocytes in primary liver carcinoma. With a constant-region primer, TCR beta cDNA was made from around 530 ng of total RNA. TCR beta libraries came from three nested multiplex PCR rounds using slightly modified ARM-PCR. TRBV1-TRBV30 forward primers paired with a C-beta reverse primer were used in the first two PCR rounds, which ran about 11 cycles each. TCRdb analysed the multiplex PCR reads with MiXCR anew, one entry per CDR3 protein. This sample has approximately 110,000 distinct CDR3 sequences, with approximately 78% found just once. From unsorted bulk tissue weighing roughly 17-31 mg, DNA and RNA were co-extracted. Sequenced: liver tumor tissue from sampling region 3. Documented subset: tumor region T3, left-lateral pole. These receptors all stem from a man in his forties with primary liver carcinoma and hepatitis B virus infection.

Regarding this clonotype: At one of its ends the junction is not consistent with the germline gene, which may arise from a read error. The V gene is TRBV29-1, the J gene TRBJ1-1, with 7 bases fitting TRBD1. Germline V gene sequence: CDR1 SQVTM, CDR2 ANQGSEA. The CDR3 has 15 residues. The CDR3 DNA is TGCAGCGTTGCTGGCCGGGACAGTGGTGGCACTGAAGATTTCTTT. Residues: CSVAGRDSGGTEDFF. The variable domain in full, completed from reference TRBV29-1 and TRBJ1-1, reads SAVISQKPSRDICQRGTSLTIQCQVDSQVTMMFWYRQQPGQSLTLIATANQGSEATYESGFVIDKFPISRPNLTFSTLTVSNMSPEDSSIYLCSVAGRDSGGTEDFFGQGTRLTVV.

Comment on this clonotype: One junction end does not reproduce the germline sequence, and a read error may be involved. The rearrangement links TRBV6-1 to TRBJ2-3; D gene unclear. This CDR3 spans 14 amino acids. Germline lookup yields CDR1 MNHNS and CDR2 SASEGT. The CDR3 DNA reads as TGTGTCAGCAGGTGGACGGATTACACAGATACGCAGTATTTC. It encodes CVSRWTDYTDTQYF.

In its sample, this clonotype was seen once. The V call is TRBV6-2 or TRBV6-3, the J call TRBJ2-3; D unresolved. The CDR3 runs to 13 residues. Germline V gene data show CDR1 as MNHEY and CDR2 as SVGEGT. Trimming removed 7 bases from V and 4 bases from J, with 12 bases in between. CDR3: CASNLALADTQYF. For the CDR3, the DNA is TGTGCCAGCAATCTGGCGTTGGCAGATACGCAGTATTTT.

Regarding this clonotype: A read error may produce the germline difference seen at one junction end. The chain recombines TRBV6-9 with TRBJ2-7; a possible D gene is TRBD2 (5 bases). The CDR3 sequence is 15 residues long. Germline CDR1 and CDR2: MNHGY and SVAAGI. The CDR3 DNA reads as TGTGCCCCTAGAGGTAAGGCGGCTGAGGAGGACGAGCAGTATTTC. It translates to CAPRGKAAEEDEQYF.

As to this clonotype: The junction departs from the called germline gene at one end, perhaps through a read error. V is TRBV10-1 and J is TRBJ2-1, with 11 bases that match TRBD2. The CDR3 runs 15 residues. Germline V gene data show CDR1 as WNHNN and CDR2 as SYGVQD (reference sequence). CDR3 DNA sequence: TGTGCCAGTAGTGCACTAGCGGGAGCGCCCAATGAGCAGCTCTTC. This translates into CASSALAGAPNEQLF.

As regards this clonotype: One junction end does not reproduce the germline sequence, and a read error may be involved. The V and J genes are TRBV4-2 and TRBJ2-3, with a weak D call TRBD2 (6 bases). There are 15 residues in the CDR3. Looked up from germline, CDR1 is LGHNA and CDR2 is YNFKEQ. In DNA form, the CDR3 reads TGTGCCAGCTCGAGCGGGCTCCCCAGCACAGATACACAGTATTTT. Amino acids: CASSSGLPSTDTQYF.

This clonotype was found a few times. One base away lies a much larger clone, so this may be a sequencing read error. The chain carries TRBV7-8 and TRBJ1-5, with D perhaps TRBD1 (6 bases). Germline V CDR1 and CDR2: SGHVS, FQNEAQ. This CDR3 region has 16 residues. CDR3 sequence: CASSLLRGNSNQSQHF. The CDR3 region has the DNA TGTGCCAGCAGCCTCCTCAGGGGAAATAGCAATCAGTCCCAGCATTTT. The full variable domain, completed using reference TRBV7-8 and TRBJ1-5, is GAGVSQSPRYKVAKRGQDVALRCDPISGHVSLFWYQQALGQGPEFLTYFQNEAQLDKSGLPSDRFFAERPEGSVSTLKIQRTQQEDSAVYLCASSLLRGNSNQSQHFGDGTRLSIL.

Sample share makes this clonotype large (0.1 to 1%). V and J are TRBV11-2 and TRBJ2-3; D gene ambiguous. CDR3 length: 14 residues. V lost 2 bases and J 6 bases, leaving 12 bases between the germline ends. Germline V gene lookup returns CDR1 SGHAT and CDR2 FQNNGV. The DNA for the CDR3 is TGTGCCAGCAGCTTAAACCGACAAGGGGATACGCAGTATTTT. This gives the protein CASSLNRQGDTQYF.

This chain connects TRBV6-2 or TRBV6-3 to TRBJ2-7, with a tentative D call TRBD2 (5 bases). CDR1 is MNHEY, CDR2 SVGEGT, per germline. The CDR3 covers 15 residues. V was pared by 10 bases and J by 2 bases, with 21 bases between. CDR3 in DNA: TGTGCCACTAGTTACTCAGATGGACTCCCCTACGAGCAGTACTTC. It specifies CATSYSDGLPYEQYF.

V and J are TRBV29-1 and TRBJ2-5, with 7 positions matching TRBD1. Losses at the gene ends were 8 bases for V and 4 bases for J; bases not matched to a gene: 7. This CDR3 region has 12 residues. Germline CDR1 SQVTM, CDR2 ANQGSEA. The CDR3 is CSFWYRGETQYF. The CDR3 DNA reads as TGCAGCTTCTGGTACAGGGGAGAGACCCAGTACTTC.

V usage is TRBV4-1 and J usage is TRBJ1-2; D is ambiguous. The CDR3 length is 20 residues. Germline CDR1 is MGHRA and CDR2 is YSYEKL. Trimming took 0 bases from V and 5 from J, leaving 28 bases between them. The CDR3 protein is CASSQEGYHPAAQPTYGYTF. The CDR3 bases are TGCGCCAGCAGCCAAGAGGGGTACCACCCCGCTGCCCAACCTACTTATGGCTACACCTTC.

The sample holds a few counts of this clonotype. A read error may account for a junction end that differs from germline. The chain joins TRBV6-5 to TRBJ2-1, with no clear D. Germline CDR1 reads MNHEY; CDR2 reads SVGAGI. The CDR3 runs 11 residues. As DNA, the CDR3 is TGTACCAGCAGTTACGTTGATGAGCAGTTCTTC. This sequence encodes CTSSYVDEQFF.

As for this clonotype: Since a much larger clone is just one base distant, this may be a read error. The CDR3 DNA reads as TGTGCCAGGAGCTTAATCGAGGGGGCGAATGGCTACACCTTC. Translating it yields CARSLIEGANGYTF. V and J are TRBV7-9 and TRBJ1-2, with 7 bases matching TRBD1. There are 14 residues in the CDR3. Germline lookup yields CDR1 SEHNR and CDR2 FQNEAQ (reference sequence).

Details on this clonotype: The CDR3 does not close with the conserved phenylalanine or tryptophan, likely indicating a read error. The chain employs TRBV4-1 and TRBJ2-1; no clear D. Germline CDR1 reads MGHRA; CDR2 reads YSYEKL. This CDR3 spans 11 amino acids. CDR3 sequence (DNA): TGCGTCAGCAGCCAAAGTAGCGAGCAGTTCTAC. Translation gives CVSSQSSEQFY.

On this clonotype: Its ends do not fully match the called genes, so a read error is possible. V usage is TRBV14 and J usage is TRBJ2-7; TRBD1 or TRBD2 may be the D gene (5 bases each). This CDR3 is 15 amino acids long. In germline, CDR1 is SGHDN, CDR2 FVKESK. CDR3 nucleotide sequence: TGTACCAGTAGCCCCTCGGGACGGAAACTATACGAGCAGTACTTC. Protein: CTSSPSGRKLYEQYF.

V is TRBV10-2 and J is TRBJ2-7; D unresolved. The CDR3 is 13 residues long. Between the trimmed V and J ends, which lost 5 bases and 7 bases, there was a span of 15 bases. Germline CDR1 is WSHSY and CDR2 is SAAADI. The CDR3 protein is CASSLDWGWEQYF. CDR3 nucleotide sequence: TGCGCCAGCAGTCTAGACTGGGGATGGGAGCAGTACTTC.

With regard to this clonotype: One end of the junction fails to match germline, which may point to a read error. The chain couples TRBV10-3 to TRBJ2-3, with 12 bases lining up with TRBD2. Germline CDR1 and CDR2: ENHRY and SYGVKD. The CDR3 is 18 amino acids. The CDR3 region is CTISESLAGGPRTDTQYF. The DNA for the CDR3 is TGTACCATCAGTGAGTCTCTAGCGGGAGGGCCCCGCACAGATACACAGTATTTT.